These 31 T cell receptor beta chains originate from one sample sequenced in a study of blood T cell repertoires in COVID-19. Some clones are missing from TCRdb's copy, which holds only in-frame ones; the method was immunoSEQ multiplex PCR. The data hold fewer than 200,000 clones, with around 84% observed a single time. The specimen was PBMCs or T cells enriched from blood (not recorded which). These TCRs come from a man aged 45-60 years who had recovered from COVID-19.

The CDR3 DNA follows: TGCGCCAGCAGCTTGGGTTCAGGAGGACCCAATCAGCCCCAGCATTTT. Its protein is CASSLGSGGPNQPQHF. This rearrangement joins TRBV5-1 to TRBJ1-5; no clear D. The V end lost 0 bases, the J end lost 3 bases, and 13 bases lay between the germline ends. The CDR3 runs to 16 residues. In germline, CDR1 is SGHRS, CDR2 YFSETQ.

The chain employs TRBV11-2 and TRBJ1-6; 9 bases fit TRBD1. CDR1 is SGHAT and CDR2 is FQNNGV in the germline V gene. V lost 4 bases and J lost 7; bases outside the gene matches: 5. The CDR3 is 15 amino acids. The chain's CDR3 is CASSYNRGRNSPLHF. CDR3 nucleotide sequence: TGTGCCAGCAGCTATAACAGGGGGCGGAATTCACCCCTCCACTTT.

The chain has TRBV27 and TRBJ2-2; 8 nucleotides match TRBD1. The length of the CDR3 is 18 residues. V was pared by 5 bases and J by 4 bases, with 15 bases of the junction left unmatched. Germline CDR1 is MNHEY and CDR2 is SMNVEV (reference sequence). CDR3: CASSRGLGTGILTGELFF. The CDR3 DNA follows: TGTGCCAGCAGTAGGGGTCTCGGGACAGGAATCCTCACCGGGGAGCTGTTTTTT.

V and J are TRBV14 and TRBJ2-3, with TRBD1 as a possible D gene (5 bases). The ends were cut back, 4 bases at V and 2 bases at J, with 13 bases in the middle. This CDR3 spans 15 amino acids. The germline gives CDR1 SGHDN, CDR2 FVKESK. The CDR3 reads CASSPLLGLTDTQYF. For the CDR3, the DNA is TGTGCCAGCAGCCCTCTGTTGGGGCTCACAGATACGCAGTATTTT.

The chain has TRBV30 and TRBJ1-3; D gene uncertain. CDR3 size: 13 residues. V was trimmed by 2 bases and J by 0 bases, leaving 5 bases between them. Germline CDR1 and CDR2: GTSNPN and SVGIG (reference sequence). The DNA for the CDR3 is TGTGCCTGGAGTCTGAGCTCTGGAAACACCATATATTTT. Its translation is CAWSLSSGNTIYF.

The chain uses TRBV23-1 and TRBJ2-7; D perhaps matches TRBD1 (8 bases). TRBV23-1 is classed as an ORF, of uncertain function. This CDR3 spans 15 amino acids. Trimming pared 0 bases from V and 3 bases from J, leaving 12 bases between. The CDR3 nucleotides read TGCGCCAGCAGTCAATCGACAGGGGAGGGCTACGAGCAGTACTTC. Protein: CASSQSTGEGYEQYF.

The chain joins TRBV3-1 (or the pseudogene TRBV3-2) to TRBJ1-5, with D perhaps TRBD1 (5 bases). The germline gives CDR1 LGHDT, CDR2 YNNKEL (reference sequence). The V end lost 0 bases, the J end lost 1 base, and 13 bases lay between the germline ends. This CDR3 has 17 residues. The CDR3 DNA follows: TGTGCCAGCAGCCAAGACGGATTGGGGGGAAGCAATCAGCCCCAGCATTTT. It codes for CASSQDGLGGSNQPQHF.

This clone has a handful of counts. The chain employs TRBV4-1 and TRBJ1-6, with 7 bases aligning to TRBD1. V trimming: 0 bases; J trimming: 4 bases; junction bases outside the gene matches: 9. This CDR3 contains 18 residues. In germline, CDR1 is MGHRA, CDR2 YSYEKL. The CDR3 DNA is TGCGCCAGCAGCCAAGATACGCGTGTGGACAGGTATAATTCACCCCTCCACTTT. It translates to CASSQDTRVDRYNSPLHF.

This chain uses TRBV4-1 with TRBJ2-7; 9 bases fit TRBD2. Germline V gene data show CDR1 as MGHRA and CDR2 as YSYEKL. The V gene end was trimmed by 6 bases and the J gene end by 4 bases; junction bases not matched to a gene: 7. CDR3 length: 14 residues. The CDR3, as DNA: TGCGCCAGCAGTCCAGCGGGGGGCACATACGAGCAGTACTTC. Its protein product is CASSPAGGTYEQYF.

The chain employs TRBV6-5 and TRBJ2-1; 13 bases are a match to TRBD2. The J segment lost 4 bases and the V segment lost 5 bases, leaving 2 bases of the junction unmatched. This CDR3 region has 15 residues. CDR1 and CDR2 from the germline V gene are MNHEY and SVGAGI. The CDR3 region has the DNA TGTGCCAGCAGTCGACTAGCGGGGGGATACAATGAGCAGTTCTTC. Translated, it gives CASSRLAGGYNEQFF.

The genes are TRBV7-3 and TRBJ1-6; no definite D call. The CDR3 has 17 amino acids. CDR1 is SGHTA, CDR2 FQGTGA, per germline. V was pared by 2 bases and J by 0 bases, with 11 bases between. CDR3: CASSLEGSRSYNSPLHF. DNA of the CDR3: TGTGCCAGCAGCTTAGAAGGGAGTCGCTCCTATAATTCACCCCTCCACTTT.

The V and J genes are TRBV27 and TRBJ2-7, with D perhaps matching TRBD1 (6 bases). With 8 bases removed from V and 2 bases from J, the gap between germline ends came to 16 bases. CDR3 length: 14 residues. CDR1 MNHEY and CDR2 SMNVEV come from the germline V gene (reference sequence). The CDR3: CASSPGTPTYEQYF. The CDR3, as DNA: TGTGCCAGCTCCCCCGGGACACCGACCTACGAGCAGTACTTC.

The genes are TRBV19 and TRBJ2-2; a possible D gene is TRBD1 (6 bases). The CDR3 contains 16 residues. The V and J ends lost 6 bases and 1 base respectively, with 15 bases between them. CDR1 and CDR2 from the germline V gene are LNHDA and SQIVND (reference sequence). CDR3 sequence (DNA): TGTGCCAGTAGCCCCTCAGGGGCTCTGAACACCGGGGAGCTGTTTTTT. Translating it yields CASSPSGALNTGELFF. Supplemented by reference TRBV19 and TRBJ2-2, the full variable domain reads DGGITQSPKYLFRKEGQNVTLSCEQNLNHDAMYWYRQDPGQGLRLIYYSQIVNDFQKGDIAEGYSVSREKKESFPLTVTSAQKNPTAFYLCASSPSGALNTGELFFGEGSRLTVL.

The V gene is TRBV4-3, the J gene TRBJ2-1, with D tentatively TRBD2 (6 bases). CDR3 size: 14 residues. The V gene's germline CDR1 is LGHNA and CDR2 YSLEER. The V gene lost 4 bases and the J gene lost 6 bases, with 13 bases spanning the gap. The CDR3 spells CASSPGLGGNEQFF. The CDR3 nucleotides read TGCGCCAGCAGCCCAGGTCTGGGAGGCAATGAGCAGTTCTTC.

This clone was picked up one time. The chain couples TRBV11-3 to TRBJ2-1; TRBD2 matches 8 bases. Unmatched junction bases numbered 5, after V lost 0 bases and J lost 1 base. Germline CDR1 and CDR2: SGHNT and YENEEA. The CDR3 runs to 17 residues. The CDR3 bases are TGTGCCAGCAGCTTAGATCGGGGGGGTCGGTCCTACAATGAGCAGTTCTTC. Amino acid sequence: CASSLDRGGRSYNEQFF. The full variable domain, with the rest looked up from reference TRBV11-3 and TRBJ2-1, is EAGVVQSPRYKIIEKKQPVAFWCNPISGHNTLYWYLQNLGQGPELLIRYENEEAVDDSQLPKDRFSAERLKGVDSTLKIQPAELGDSAVYLCASSLDRGGRSYNEQFFGPGTRLTVL.

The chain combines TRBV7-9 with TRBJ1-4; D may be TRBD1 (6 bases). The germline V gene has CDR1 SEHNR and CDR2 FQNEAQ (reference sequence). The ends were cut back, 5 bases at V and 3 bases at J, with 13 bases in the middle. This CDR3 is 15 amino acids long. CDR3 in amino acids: CASSRQGMANEKLFF. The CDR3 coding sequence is TGTGCCAGCAGCCGGCAGGGGATGGCTAATGAAAAACTGTTTTTT.

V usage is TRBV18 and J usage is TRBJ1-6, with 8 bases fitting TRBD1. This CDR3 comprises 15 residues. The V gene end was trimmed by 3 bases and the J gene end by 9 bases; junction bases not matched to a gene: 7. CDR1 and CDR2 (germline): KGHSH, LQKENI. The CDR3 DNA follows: TGTGCCAGCTCACCTCTTGACAGGGGAAGTTCACCCCTCCACTTT. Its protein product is CASSPLDRGSSPLHF. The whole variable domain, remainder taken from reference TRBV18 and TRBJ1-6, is NAGVMQNPRHLVRRRGQEARLRCSPMKGHSHVYWYRQLPEEGLKFMVYLQKENIIDESGMPKERFSAEFPKEGPSILRIQQVVRGDSAAYFCASSPLDRGSSPLHFGNGTRLTVT.

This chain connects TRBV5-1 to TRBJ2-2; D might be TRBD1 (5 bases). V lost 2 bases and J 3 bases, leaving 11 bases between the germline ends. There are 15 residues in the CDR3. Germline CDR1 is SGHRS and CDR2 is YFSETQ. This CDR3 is CASSFALQDTGELFF. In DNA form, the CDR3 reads TGCGCCAGCAGCTTCGCGCTACAGGACACCGGGGAGCTGTTTTTT.

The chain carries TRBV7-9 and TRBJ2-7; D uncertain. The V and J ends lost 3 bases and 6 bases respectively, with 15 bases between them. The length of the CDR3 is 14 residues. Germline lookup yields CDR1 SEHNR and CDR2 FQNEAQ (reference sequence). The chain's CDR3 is CASSFGGSLSEQYF. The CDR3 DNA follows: TGTGCCAGCAGCTTTGGCGGATCCCTTAGCGAGCAGTACTTC.

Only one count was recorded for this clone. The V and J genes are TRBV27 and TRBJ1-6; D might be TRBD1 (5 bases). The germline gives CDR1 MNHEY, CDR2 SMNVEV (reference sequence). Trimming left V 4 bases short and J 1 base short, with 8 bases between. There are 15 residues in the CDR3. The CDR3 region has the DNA TGTGCCAGCAGTTCACAGGCGTCCTATAATTCACCCCTCCACTTT. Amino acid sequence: CASSSQASYNSPLHF.

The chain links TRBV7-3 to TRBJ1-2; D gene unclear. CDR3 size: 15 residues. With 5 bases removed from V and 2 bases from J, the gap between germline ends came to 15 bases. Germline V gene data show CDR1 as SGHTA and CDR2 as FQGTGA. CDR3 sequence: CASSPHGGQNYGYTF. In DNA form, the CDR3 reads TGTGCCAGCAGCCCCCACGGAGGTCAAAACTATGGCTACACCTTC.

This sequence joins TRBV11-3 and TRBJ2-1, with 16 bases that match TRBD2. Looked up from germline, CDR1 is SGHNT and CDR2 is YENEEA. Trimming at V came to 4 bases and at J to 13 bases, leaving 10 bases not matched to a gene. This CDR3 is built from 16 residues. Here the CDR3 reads CASSSLGTSGGAGQFF. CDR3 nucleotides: TGTGCCAGCAGCTCCCTAGGGACTAGCGGGGGGGCGGGCCAGTTCTTC.

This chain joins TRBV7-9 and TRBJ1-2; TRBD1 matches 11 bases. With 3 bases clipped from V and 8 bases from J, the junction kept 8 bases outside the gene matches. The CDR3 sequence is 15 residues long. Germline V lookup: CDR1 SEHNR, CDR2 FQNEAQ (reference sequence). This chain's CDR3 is CASSLGPGQGDGYTF. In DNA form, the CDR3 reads TGTGCCAGCAGCTTGGGGCCGGGACAGGGGGACGGCTACACCTTC.

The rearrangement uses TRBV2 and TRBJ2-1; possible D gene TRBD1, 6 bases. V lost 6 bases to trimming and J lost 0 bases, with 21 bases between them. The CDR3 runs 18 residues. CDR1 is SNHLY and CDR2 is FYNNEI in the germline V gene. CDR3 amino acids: CASRGRQAVLSSYNEQFF. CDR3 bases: TGTGCCAGCAGGGGAAGACAGGCGGTACTTAGCTCCTACAATGAGCAGTTCTTC.

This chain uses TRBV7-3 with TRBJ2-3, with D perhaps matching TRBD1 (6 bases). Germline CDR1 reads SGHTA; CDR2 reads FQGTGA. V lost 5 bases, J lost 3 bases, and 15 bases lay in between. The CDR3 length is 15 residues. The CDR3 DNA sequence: TGTGCCAGCAGCCCCACCGGACAGCCTACAGATACGCAGTATTTT. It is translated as CASSPTGQPTDTQYF.

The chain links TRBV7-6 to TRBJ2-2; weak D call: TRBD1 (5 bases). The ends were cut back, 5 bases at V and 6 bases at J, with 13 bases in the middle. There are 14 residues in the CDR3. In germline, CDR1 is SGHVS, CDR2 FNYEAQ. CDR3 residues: CASSPFRGAGELFF. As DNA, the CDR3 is TGTGCCAGCAGCCCCTTTAGGGGCGCCGGGGAGCTGTTTTTT.

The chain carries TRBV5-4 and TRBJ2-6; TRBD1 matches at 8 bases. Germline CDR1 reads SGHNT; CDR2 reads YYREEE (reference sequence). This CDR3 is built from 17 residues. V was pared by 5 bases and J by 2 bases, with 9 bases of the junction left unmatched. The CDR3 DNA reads TGTGCCAGCAGATTCGGACAGGGTTCTACTGGGGCCAACGTCCTGACTTTC. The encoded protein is CASRFGQGSTGANVLTF.

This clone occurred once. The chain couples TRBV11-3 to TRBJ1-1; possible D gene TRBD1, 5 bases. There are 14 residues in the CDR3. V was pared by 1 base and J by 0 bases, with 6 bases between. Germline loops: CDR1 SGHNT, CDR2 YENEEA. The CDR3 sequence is CASSLVDMNTEAFF. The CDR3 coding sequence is TGTGCCAGCAGCTTAGTGGACATGAACACTGAAGCTTTCTTT.

CDR3 loop: CASSQGAASTEAFF. Written as DNA, the CDR3 is TGTGCCAGCAGCCAAGGAGCAGCGAGCACTGAAGCTTTCTTT. The rearrangement links TRBV3-1 (or the pseudogene TRBV3-2) to TRBJ1-1; D ambiguous. The CDR3 covers 14 residues. V lost 1 base and J lost 4, with 10 bases in between. Germline CDR1 is LGHDT and CDR2 is YNNKEL (reference sequence).

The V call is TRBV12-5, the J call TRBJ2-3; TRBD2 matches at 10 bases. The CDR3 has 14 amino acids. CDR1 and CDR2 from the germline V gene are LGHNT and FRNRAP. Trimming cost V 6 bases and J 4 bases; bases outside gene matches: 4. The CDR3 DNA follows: TGTGCTAGTGGCCTTAGCGGGGGGTCAGATACGCAGTATTTT. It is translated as CASGLSGGSDTQYF.

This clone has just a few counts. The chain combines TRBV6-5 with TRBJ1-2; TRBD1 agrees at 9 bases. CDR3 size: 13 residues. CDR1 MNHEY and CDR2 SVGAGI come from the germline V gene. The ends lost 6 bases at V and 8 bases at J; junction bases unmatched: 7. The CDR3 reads CASSSGQGVGYTF. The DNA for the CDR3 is TGTGCCAGCAGCTCGGGACAGGGAGTCGGCTACACCTTC.